This record looks at one TCR beta chain sequence and its context. The CDR3 covers 16 residues. Trimming took off 4 bases at V and 2 bases at J, with 19 bases between the two ends. CDR1 is SGHNT and CDR2 is YYREEE in the germline V gene (reference sequence). As to time point: time of PML onset. Method: immunoSEQ multiplex PCR; TCRdb's copy keeps in-frame clones and lacks some. This sample carries tens of thousands of clones, roughly 87% of them seen once, and the ten largest clones take under 4%. The sample is drawn from a study of multiple sclerosis patients with progressive multifocal leukoencephalopathy.

The gene calls are TRBV5-4 and TRBJ2-7; D is perhaps TRBD2 (5 bases). Source: PBMCs, taken from a patient treated with natalizumab. The TCR was taken from a human donor with progressive multifocal leukoencephalopathy. Written as DNA, the CDR3 is TGTGCCAGCAGCCGGGCGGGTGGCGGGTTCCCCTACGAGCAGTACTTC. Its translation: CASSRAGGGFPYEQYF.